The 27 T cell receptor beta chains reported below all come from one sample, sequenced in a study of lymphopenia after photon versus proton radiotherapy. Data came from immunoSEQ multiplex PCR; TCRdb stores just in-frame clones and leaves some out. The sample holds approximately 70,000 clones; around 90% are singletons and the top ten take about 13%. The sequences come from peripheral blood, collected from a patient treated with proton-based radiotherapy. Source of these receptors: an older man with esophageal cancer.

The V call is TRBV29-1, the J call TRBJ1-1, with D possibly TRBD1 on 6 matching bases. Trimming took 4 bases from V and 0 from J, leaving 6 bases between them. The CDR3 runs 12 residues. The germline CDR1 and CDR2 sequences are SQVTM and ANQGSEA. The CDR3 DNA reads TGCAGCGTTGGACAGGTGAACACTGAAGCTTTCTTT. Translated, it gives CSVGQVNTEAFF.

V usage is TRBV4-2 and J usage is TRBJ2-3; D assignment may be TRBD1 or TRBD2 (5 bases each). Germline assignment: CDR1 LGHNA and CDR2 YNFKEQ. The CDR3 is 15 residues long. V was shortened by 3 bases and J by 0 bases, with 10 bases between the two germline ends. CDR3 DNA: TGTGCCAGCAGCCAGGGACCCCAAAGCACAGATACGCAGTATTTT. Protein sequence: CASSQGPQSTDTQYF.

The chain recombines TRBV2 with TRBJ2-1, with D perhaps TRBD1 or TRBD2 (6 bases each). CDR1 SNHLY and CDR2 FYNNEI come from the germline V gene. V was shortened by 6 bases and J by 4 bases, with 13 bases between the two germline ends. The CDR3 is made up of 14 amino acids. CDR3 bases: TGTGCCAGCAGCTCGGGGGCCGGGTACAATGAGCAGTTCTTC. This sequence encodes CASSSGAGYNEQFF.

CDR3 amino acids: CASSLAGGISNQPQHF. The CDR3 DNA sequence: TGTGCCAGCAGCTTGGCGGGAGGTATTAGCAATCAGCCCCAGCATTTT. The chain has TRBV5-5 and TRBJ1-5; no reliable D call. CDR1 SGHKS and CDR2 YYEKEE come from the germline V gene (reference sequence). V lost 0 bases, J lost 0 bases, and 10 bases lay in between. The CDR3 covers 16 residues.

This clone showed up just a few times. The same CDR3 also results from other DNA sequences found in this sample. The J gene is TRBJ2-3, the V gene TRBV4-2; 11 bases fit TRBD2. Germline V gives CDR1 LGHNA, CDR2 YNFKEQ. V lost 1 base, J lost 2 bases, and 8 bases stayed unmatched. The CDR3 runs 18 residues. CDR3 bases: TGTGCCAGCAGCCAAGCTGGTCTAGCGGGGGGACTCACAGATACGCAGTATTTT. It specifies CASSQAGLAGGLTDTQYF.

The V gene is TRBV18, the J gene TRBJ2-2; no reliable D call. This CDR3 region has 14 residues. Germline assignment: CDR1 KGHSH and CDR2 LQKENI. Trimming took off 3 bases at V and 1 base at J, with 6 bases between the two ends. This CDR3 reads CASSPPRNTGELFF. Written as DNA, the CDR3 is TGTGCCAGCTCACCGCCGCGGAACACCGGGGAGCTGTTTTTT.

The CDR3 is CASSYEGAWTGELFF. The CDR3 nucleotides read TGTGCCAGCAGTTACGAGGGGGCATGGACCGGGGAGCTGTTTTTT. The V call is TRBV6-6, the J call TRBJ2-2; 7 bases fit TRBD1. Per germline, CDR1 MNHNY and CDR2 SVGAGI (reference sequence). V dropped 2 bases and J dropped 5; count of bases not matched to a gene: 5. The CDR3 has 15 residues.

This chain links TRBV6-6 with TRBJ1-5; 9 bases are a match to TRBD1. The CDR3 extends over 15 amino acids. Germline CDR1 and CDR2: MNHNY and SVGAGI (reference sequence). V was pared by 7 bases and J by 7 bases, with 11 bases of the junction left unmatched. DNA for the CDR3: TGTGCCAGCACCCCCCGGGGACAGGGTAGACAGCCCCAGCATTTT. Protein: CASTPRGQGRQPQHF.

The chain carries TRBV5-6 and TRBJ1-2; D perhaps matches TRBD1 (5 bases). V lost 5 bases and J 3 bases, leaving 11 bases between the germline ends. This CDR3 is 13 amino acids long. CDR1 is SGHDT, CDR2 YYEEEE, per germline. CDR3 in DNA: TGTGCCAGCAGTCGGGGGTTGGACTATGGCTACACCTTC. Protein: CASSRGLDYGYTF.

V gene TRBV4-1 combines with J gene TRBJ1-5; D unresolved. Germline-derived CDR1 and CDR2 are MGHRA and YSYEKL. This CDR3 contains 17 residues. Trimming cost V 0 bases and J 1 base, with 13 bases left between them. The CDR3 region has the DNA TGCGCCAGCAGCCAAGATTCTTGGTGGGAGAGCAATCAGCCCCAGCATTTT. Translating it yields CASSQDSWWESNQPQHF.

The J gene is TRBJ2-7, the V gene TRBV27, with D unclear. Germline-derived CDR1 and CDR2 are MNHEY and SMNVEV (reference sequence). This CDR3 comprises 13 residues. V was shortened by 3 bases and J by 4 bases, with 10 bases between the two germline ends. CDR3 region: CASSFLSPYEQYF. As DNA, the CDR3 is TGTGCCAGCAGTTTCCTGTCTCCATACGAGCAGTACTTC.

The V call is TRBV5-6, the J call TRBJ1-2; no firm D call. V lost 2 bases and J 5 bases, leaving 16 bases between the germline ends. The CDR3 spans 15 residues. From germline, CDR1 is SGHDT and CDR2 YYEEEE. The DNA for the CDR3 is TGTGCCAGCAGCTTCTATGACCCCGGAGCGTATGGCTACACCTTC. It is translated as CASSFYDPGAYGYTF.

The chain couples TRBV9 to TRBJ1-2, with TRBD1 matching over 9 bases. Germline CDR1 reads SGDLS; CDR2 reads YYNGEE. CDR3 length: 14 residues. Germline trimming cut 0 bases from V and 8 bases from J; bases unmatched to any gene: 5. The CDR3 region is CASSVARTGEGYTF. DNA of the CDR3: TGTGCCAGCAGCGTAGCTCGGACAGGGGAGGGCTACACCTTC.

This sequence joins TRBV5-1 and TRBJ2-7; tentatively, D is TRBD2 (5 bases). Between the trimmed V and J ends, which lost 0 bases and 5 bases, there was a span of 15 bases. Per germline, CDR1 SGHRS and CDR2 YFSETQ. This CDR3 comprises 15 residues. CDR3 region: CASSLGGSVSHEQYF. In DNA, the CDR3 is TGCGCCAGCAGCTTGGGCGGGTCAGTGTCGCACGAGCAGTACTTC.

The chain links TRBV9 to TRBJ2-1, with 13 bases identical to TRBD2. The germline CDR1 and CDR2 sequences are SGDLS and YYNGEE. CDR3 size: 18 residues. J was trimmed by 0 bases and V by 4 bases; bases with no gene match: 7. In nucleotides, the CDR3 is TGTGCCAGCAGCACGAGGGGACTAGCGGGATACTCCTACAATGAGCAGTTCTTC. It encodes CASSTRGLAGYSYNEQFF.

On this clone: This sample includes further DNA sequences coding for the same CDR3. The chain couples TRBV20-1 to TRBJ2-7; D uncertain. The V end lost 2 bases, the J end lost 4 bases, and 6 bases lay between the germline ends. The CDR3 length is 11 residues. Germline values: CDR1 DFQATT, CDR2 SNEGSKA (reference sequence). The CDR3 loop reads CSARSGYEQYF. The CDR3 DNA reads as TGCAGTGCTAGAAGTGGATACGAGCAGTACTTC.

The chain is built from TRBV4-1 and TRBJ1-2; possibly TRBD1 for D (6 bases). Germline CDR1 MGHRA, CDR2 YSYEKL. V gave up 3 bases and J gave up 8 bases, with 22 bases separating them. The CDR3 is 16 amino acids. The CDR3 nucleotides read TGCGCCAGCAGCCATCCGAGGCCAGATTCCAGGGGAGGCTACACCTTC. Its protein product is CASSHPRPDSRGGYTF.

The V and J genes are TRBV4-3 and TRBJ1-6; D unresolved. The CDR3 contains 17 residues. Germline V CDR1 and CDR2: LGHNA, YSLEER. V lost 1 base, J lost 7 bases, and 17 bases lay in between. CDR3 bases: TGCGCCAGCAGCCAAGGATCGGCCGAGGATGGGAATTCACCCCTCCACTTT. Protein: CASSQGSAEDGNSPLHF.

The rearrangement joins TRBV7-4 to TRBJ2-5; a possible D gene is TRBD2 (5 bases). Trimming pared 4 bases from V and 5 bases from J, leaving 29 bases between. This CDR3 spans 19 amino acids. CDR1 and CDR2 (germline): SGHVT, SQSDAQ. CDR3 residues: CASSSPIKSGGPTAETQYF. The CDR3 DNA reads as TGTGCCAGCAGCTCTCCCATTAAATCGGGCGGGCCGACTGCGGAGACCCAGTACTTC. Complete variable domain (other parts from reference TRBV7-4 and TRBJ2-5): GAGVSQSPRYKVAKRGRDVALRCDSISGHVTLYWYRQTLGQGSEVLTYSQSDAQRDKSGRPSGRFSAERPERSVSTLKIQRTEQGDSAVYLCASSSPIKSGGPTAETQYFGPGTRLLVL.

This CDR3 reads CASRDYDEQFF. The CDR3, as DNA: TGTGCCAGCCGGGACTATGATGAGCAGTTCTTC. The chain uses TRBV19 and TRBJ2-1; 7 nucleotides align to TRBD2. The V gene's germline CDR1 is LNHDA and CDR2 SQIVND (reference sequence). Trimming cost V 9 bases and J 8 bases; bases outside gene matches: 4. The length of the CDR3 is 11 residues.

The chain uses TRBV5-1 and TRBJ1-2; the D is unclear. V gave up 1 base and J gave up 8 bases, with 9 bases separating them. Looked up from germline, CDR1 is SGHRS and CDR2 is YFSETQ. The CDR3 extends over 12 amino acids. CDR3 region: CASSLTFVGYTF. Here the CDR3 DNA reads TGCGCCAGCAGCTTGACGTTTGTGGGCTACACCTTC.

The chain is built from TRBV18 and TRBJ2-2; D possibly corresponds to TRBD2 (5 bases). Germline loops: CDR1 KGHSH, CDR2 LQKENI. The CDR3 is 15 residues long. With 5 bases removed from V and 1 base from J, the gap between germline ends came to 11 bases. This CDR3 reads CASSGSNGNTGELFF. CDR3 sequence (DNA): TGTGCCAGCTCAGGGAGCAACGGGAACACCGGGGAGCTGTTTTTT.

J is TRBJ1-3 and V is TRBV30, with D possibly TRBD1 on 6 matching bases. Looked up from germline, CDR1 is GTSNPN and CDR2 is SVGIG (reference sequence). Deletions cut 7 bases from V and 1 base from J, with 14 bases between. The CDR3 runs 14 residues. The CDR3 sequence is CALKTGFSGNTIYF. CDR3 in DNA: TGTGCCTTAAAAACAGGGTTTTCTGGAAACACCATATATTTT.

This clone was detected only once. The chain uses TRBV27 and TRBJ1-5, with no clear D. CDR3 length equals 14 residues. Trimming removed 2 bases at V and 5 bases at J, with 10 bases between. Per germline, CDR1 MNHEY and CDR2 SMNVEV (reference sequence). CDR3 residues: CASSLGLGYQPQHF. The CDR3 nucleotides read TGTGCCAGCAGTTTAGGCCTGGGGTATCAGCCCCAGCATTTT.

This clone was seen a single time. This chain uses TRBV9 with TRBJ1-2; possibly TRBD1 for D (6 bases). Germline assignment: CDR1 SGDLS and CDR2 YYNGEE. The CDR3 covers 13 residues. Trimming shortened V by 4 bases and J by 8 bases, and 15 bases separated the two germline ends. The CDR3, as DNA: TGTGCCAGCAGCCTAGGGGGTTCGTGGGGCTACACCTTC. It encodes CASSLGGSWGYTF.

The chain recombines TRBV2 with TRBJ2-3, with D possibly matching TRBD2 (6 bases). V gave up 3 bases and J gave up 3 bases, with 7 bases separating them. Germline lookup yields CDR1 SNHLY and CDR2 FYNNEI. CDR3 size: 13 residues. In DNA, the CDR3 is TGTGCCAGCAGTGACGGGACTACAGATACGCAGTATTTT. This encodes CASSDGTTDTQYF.

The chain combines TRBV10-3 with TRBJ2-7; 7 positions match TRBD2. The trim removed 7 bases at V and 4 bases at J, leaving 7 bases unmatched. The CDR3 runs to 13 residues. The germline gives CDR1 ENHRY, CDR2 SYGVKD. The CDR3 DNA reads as TGTGCCATCATGGGGGGGGAGGGATACGAGCAGTACTTC. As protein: CAIMGGEGYEQYF.